The clone carrying this T cell receptor (beta chain) is classed as medium-sized by frequency. No antigen is known for it. These data belong to a study of CXCR3-negative and CXCR3-positive naive CD8 T cells. Study information: Total TRB output reached 120 million to 150 million reads, about 1.5 +/- 0.3 million per library.

5' RACE that incorporated UMI labels was used to prepare the TRB cDNA libraries. TCRdb re-called the 5' RACE reads and shows each CDR3 protein once, DNA omitted. The sample includes roughly 70,000 distinct CDR3 sequences. The CDR3 extends over 13 amino acids. The germline gives CDR1 MNHEY, CDR2 SVGEGT. Findings and caveats of the study: Both of the naive subsets showed about the same high diversity, but memory CD8+ cells had much less. TRB CDR3 properties indicated TCR strength, while surface CD5 was similar across naive subsets.

The chain has TRBV6-2 or TRBV6-3 and TRBJ2-1. The sequence was collected from a human donor in good health. Some clones in this sample may be carry-over from other donors' samples. The sample consisted of naive CXCR3- CD8+ T cells from blood. Subset described: CD45RO-CCR7+CD27+CD95- naive CD8+ T cells lacking CXCR3 (TNR3-). The CDR3 is CATGLNGVNEQFF.